These 15 T cell receptor beta chains came from one sample sequenced in a study of OX40 agonist ivuxolimab in advanced cancers. Data came from immunoSEQ multiplex PCR; TCRdb stores just in-frame clones and leaves some out. The table lists 85,000 to 130,000 clones, around nine tenths of them singletons. The sequenced sample was CD4+ or CD8+ T cells sorted from blood, obtained in a trial of the OX40 agonist ivuxolimab. These receptors were collected from an adult with an advanced solid tumor such as melanoma, head and neck, liver or kidney cancer.

This clone was picked up one time. The chain combines TRBV5-6 with TRBJ2-1; 10 nucleotides align to TRBD2. The CDR3 is made up of 16 amino acids. V lost 4 bases to trimming and J lost 7 bases; unmatched junction nucleotides: 11. In germline, CDR1 is SGHDT, CDR2 YYEEEE. The DNA of the CDR3 is TGTGCCAGCAGCCCTCCCCTAGCGGGGGTTCTTAATGAGCAGTTCTTC. Amino acid sequence: CASSPPLAGVLNEQFF.

V gene TRBV19 combines with J gene TRBJ2-5; TRBD2 aligns across 14 bases. V trimming: 5 bases; J trimming: 10 bases; junction bases outside the gene matches: 9. CDR3 length equals 15 residues. Germline V gene lookup returns CDR1 LNHDA and CDR2 SQIVND (reference sequence). The CDR3, as DNA: TGTGCCAGTAGTCCTTGGACTAGCGGGGGGAGGGACCAGTACTTC. Translated, it gives CASSPWTSGGRDQYF.

The gene calls are TRBV2 and TRBJ2-3, with D unclear. Germline V CDR1 and CDR2: SNHLY, FYNNEI. V gave up 4 bases and J gave up 4 bases, with 15 bases separating them. The CDR3 sequence is 15 residues long. CDR3 sequence (DNA): TGTGCCAGCAGTGCCCGAGCCCTCTCCCCAGATACGCAGTATTTT. Its translation: CASSARALSPDTQYF.

This chain links TRBV28 with TRBJ1-2, with 8 bases identical to TRBD1. CDR3 length: 17 amino acids. CDR1 is MDHEN and CDR2 is SYDVKM in the germline V gene. V shed 5 bases and J 3 bases; nucleotides not matched to a gene: 14. In nucleotides, the CDR3 is TGTGCCAGCAGTGCGGCTGGGAGACAGGGGTTGGACTATGGCTACACCTTC. This translates into CASSAAGRQGLDYGYTF.

The chain is built from TRBV11-3 and TRBJ2-7, with 7 nucleotides matching TRBD1. The CDR3 is 12 residues long. V shed 3 bases and J 5 bases; nucleotides not matched to a gene: 1. Germline V gene sequence: CDR1 SGHNT, CDR2 YENEEA. In DNA form, the CDR3 reads TGTGCCAGCAGCTTGACAGGGAACGAGCAGTACTTC. Amino acids: CASSLTGNEQYF.

This clone was observed a few times. This chain links TRBV27 with TRBJ1-2; tentative D call: TRBD1 (6 bases). V was trimmed by 6 bases and J by 2 bases, leaving 13 bases between them. CDR3 length: 14 residues. CDR1 and CDR2 (germline): MNHEY, SMNVEV (reference sequence). The CDR3 bases are TGTGCCAGCAGCCGTACAGGGACCAACTATGGCTACACCTTC. This gives the protein CASSRTGTNYGYTF.

As concerns this clone: This sample also contains other DNA sequences that code for the same CDR3. V and J are TRBV18 and TRBJ2-1, with a tentative D call TRBD1 (5 bases). V lost 6 bases to trimming and J lost 5 bases, with 8 bases between them. The CDR3 contains 12 residues. CDR1 KGHSH and CDR2 LQKENI come from the germline V gene. CDR3 region: CASSLGDNEQFF. For the CDR3, the DNA is TGTGCCAGCTCGCTAGGGGACAATGAGCAGTTCTTC.

This clone has more than one count but fewer than ten. This chain connects TRBV5-1 to TRBJ1-2; 7 bases align to TRBD1. This CDR3 contains 13 residues. Germline CDR1 is SGHRS and CDR2 is YFSETQ. With 3 bases clipped from V and 6 bases from J, the junction kept 5 bases outside the gene matches. Here the CDR3 DNA reads TGCGCCAGCAGCTATACAGGGGCAGATGGCTACACCTTC. Its protein product is CASSYTGADGYTF.

The chain combines TRBV7-9 with TRBJ2-7; D perhaps matches TRBD2 (5 bases). The ends were cut back, 3 bases at V and 7 bases at J, with 16 bases in the middle. Germline V gene lookup returns CDR1 SEHNR and CDR2 FQNEAQ (reference sequence). This CDR3 comprises 14 residues. In nucleotides, the CDR3 is TGTGCCAGCAGCTTGGGAGAGGTGGATCATGAGCAGTACTTC. This translates into CASSLGEVDHEQYF.

As to this clone: Other DNA sequences within the sample encode an identical CDR3. The chain couples TRBV28 to TRBJ1-2; D gene uncertain. Trimming removed 4 bases from V and 4 bases from J, with 7 bases in between. In germline, CDR1 is MDHEN, CDR2 SYDVKM. The CDR3 loop spans 12 amino acids. The CDR3 loop is CASSSRTYGYTF. DNA of the CDR3: TGTGCCAGCAGTTCACGAACCTATGGCTACACCTTC.

The chain has TRBV19 and TRBJ1-5, with D uncertain. The germline V and J ends were trimmed by 4 bases and 4 bases, with 8 bases remaining between them. The CDR3 covers 13 residues. Per germline, CDR1 LNHDA and CDR2 SQIVND (reference sequence). CDR3 DNA: TGTGCCAGTAGTAGGGCTGTAAATCAGCCCCAGCATTTT. This codes for CASSRAVNQPQHF.

This chain uses TRBV5-1 with TRBJ2-7; 9 bases are a match to TRBD1. Germline-derived CDR1 and CDR2 are SGHRS and YFSETQ. CDR3 length: 14 residues. The junction had 5 bases not matched to a gene; V was cut back by 5 bases and J by 2 bases. CDR3 DNA: TGCGCCAGCAGGCCGGGACAGGGTCCCTACGAGCAGTACTTC. Amino acid sequence: CASRPGQGPYEQYF.

The gene calls are TRBV5-5 and TRBJ2-7; 9 bases line up with TRBD1. Germline values: CDR1 SGHKS, CDR2 YYEKEE (reference sequence). The CDR3 spans 17 residues. V shed 0 bases and J 8 bases; nucleotides not matched to a gene: 15. CDR3 amino acids: CASSLEAARDRVGKQYF. CDR3 DNA: TGTGCCAGCAGCTTGGAGGCGGCCCGGGACAGGGTAGGAAAGCAGTACTTC.

This chain uses TRBV2 with TRBJ2-2; 11 bases map to TRBD2. Germline CDR1 is SNHLY and CDR2 is FYNNEI. The CDR3 extends over 14 amino acids. The V gene end was trimmed by 5 bases and the J gene end by 6 bases; junction bases not matched to a gene: 2. Written as DNA, the CDR3 is TGTGCCAGCAGTCTAGCGGGGGGCTCCGGGGAGCTGTTTTTT. Protein sequence: CASSLAGGSGELFF.

The gene calls are TRBV28 and TRBJ1-1; D unresolved. Deletions cut 3 bases from V and 5 bases from J, with 13 bases between. Germline values: CDR1 MDHEN, CDR2 SYDVKM. This CDR3 has 14 residues. CDR3 sequence: CASSLPRTGTEAFF. CDR3 coding DNA: TGTGCCAGCAGTTTGCCCCGAACGGGAACTGAAGCTTTCTTT.